This TCR beta chain was profiled in a study of blood T cell repertoires in COVID-19. Study summary: The United States, Italy and Spain provided the acute and convalescent COVID-19 samples. Nucleic acid was either cDNA or gDNA, and it came from T cells, B-cell-depleted T cells, or PBMCs.

The method was immunoSEQ multiplex PCR; TCRdb's version includes in-frame clones alone and lacks a portion of them. There are fewer than 150,000 clones in the sample; around 87% occur only once, and roughly 4.3% lies in the top ten. Germline CDR1 and CDR2: LGHDT and YNNKEL (reference sequence). This CDR3 spans 16 amino acids. Losses at the gene ends were 2 bases for V and 6 bases for J; bases not matched to a gene: 7. The chain couples TRBV3-1 (or the pseudogene TRBV3-2) to TRBJ2-1, with 10 bases lining up with TRBD2. Sequencing was done on a sample of peripheral blood. The receptor was derived from a woman aged 40-49 years with acute or convalescent COVID-19. As DNA, the CDR3 is TGTGCCAGCAGCCAAAGGGCTAGCGGGGGTTTCAATGAGCAGTTCTTC. This encodes CASSQRASGGFNEQFF.